The 20 T cell receptor beta chains below come from one sample, sequenced in a study of blood T cell repertoires in COVID-19. Here immunoSEQ multiplex PCR was the method, and the copy in TCRdb shows in-frame clones only, minus some. The profile shows approximately 320,000 clones, roughly 90% of them singletons. Sequencing input: PBMCs or T cells enriched from blood (not recorded which). These receptors were obtained from a woman between 18 and 29 years old who had recovered from COVID-19.

The sample holds many counts of this clone. CDR3: CASSYYGTSSLAYEQYF. CDR3 in DNA: TGTGCCAGCAGTTATTACGGGACATCCTCCTTGGCCTACGAGCAGTACTTC. The chain carries TRBV6-2 or TRBV6-3 and TRBJ2-7; possible D gene TRBD1, 6 bases. CDR1 and CDR2 (germline): MNHEY, SVGEGT. There are 17 residues in the CDR3. Trimming pared 3 bases from V and 2 bases from J, leaving 20 bases between.

The table lists this clone with a count of one. This chain joins TRBV5-1 and TRBJ2-5; D remains unclear. Germline V gene data show CDR1 as SGHRS and CDR2 as YFSETQ. V lost 4 bases and J lost 5, with 9 bases in between. This CDR3 is built from 12 residues. The CDR3 sequence: CASSRPRETQYF. The DNA for the CDR3 is TGCGCCAGCAGCCGTCCTCGGGAGACCCAGTACTTC. Looking up the rest from reference TRBV5-1 and TRBJ2-5 gives the full variable domain: KAGVTQTPRYLIKTRGQQVTLSCSPISGHRSVSWYQQTPGQGLQFLFEYFSETQRNKGNFPGRFSGRQFSNSRSEMNVSTLELGDSALYLCASSRPRETQYFGPGTRLLVL.

The CDR3 DNA reads as TGTGCCATCAGTTGGACTAGCGGGAACTACGAGCAGTACTTC. Amino acids: CAISWTSGNYEQYF. The chain carries TRBV10-3 and TRBJ2-7; 12 nucleotides match TRBD2. The CDR3 extends over 14 amino acids. From germline, CDR1 is ENHRY and CDR2 SYGVKD. J lost 3 bases, V lost 5 bases, and 2 bases had no gene match.

The V call is TRBV28, the J call TRBJ2-3; 8 bases map to TRBD1. CDR1 is MDHEN and CDR2 is SYDVKM in the germline V gene. The CDR3 extends over 12 amino acids. The junction had 6 bases not matched to a gene; V was cut back by 6 bases and J by 10 bases. CDR3 protein: CASSLQGDPQYF. The CDR3 coding sequence is TGTGCCAGCAGCTTACAGGGGGATCCGCAGTATTTT.

This chain uses TRBV28 with TRBJ1-3, with D uncertain. Trimming took 2 bases from V and 0 from J, leaving 8 bases between them. Germline V gene sequence: CDR1 MDHEN, CDR2 SYDVKM. This CDR3 contains 15 residues. CDR3 in DNA: TGTGCCAGCAGTTTACCCCCAGACTCTGGAAACACCATATATTTT. Its translation is CASSLPPDSGNTIYF.

This clone has only one observation. The V call is TRBV7-2, the J call TRBJ1-5, with a weak D call TRBD1 (6 bases). Trimming left V 3 bases short and J 4 bases short, with 10 bases between. The CDR3 extends over 14 amino acids. Germline loops: CDR1 SGHTA, CDR2 FQGNSA. The CDR3: CASSFGQSNQPQHF. The CDR3 nucleotides read TGTGCCAGCAGCTTCGGACAGTCGAATCAGCCCCAGCATTTT.

The genes are TRBV10-3 and TRBJ2-2; tentatively, D is TRBD1 (7 bases). Per germline, CDR1 ENHRY and CDR2 SYGVKD. This CDR3 is 16 amino acids long. Trimming removed 8 bases from V and 4 bases from J, with 20 bases in between. CDR3 bases: TGTGCCATCGGGCAAGGGATGGAGGGGGCCACCGGGGAGCTGTTTTTT. This codes for CAIGQGMEGATGELFF.

This chain connects TRBV10-3 to TRBJ2-2; tentative D call: TRBD1 (5 bases). Germline lookup yields CDR1 ENHRY and CDR2 SYGVKD. The V end lost 9 bases, the J end lost 1 base, and 12 bases lay between the germline ends. This CDR3 has 14 residues. The CDR3 coding sequence is TGTGCCATAAGTTCCGACAGGAACACCGGGGAGCTGTTTTTT. Residues: CAISSDRNTGELFF.

The CDR3, as DNA: TGTGCCAGTAGTATCTCCGGACTTAATTCACCCCTCCACTTT. Residues: CASSISGLNSPLHF. The V gene is TRBV19, the J gene TRBJ1-6, with D uncertain. Germline CDR1 reads LNHDA; CDR2 reads SQIVND (reference sequence). V was shortened by 3 bases and J by 6 bases, with 9 bases between the two germline ends. This CDR3 comprises 14 residues.

This clone showed up just once. The rearrangement joins TRBV25-1 to TRBJ2-7; no clear D. This CDR3 spans 14 amino acids. CDR1 MGHDK and CDR2 SYGVNS come from the germline V gene. The V gene lost 4 bases and the J gene lost 0 bases, with 10 bases spanning the gap. The CDR3 bases are TGTGCCAGCAGTGGGTTCTTTAGCTCCTACGAGCAGTACTTC. As protein: CASSGFFSSYEQYF.

The chain is built from TRBV5-1 and TRBJ2-1, with TRBD1 matching over 9 bases. The J segment lost 5 bases and the V segment lost 0 bases, leaving 15 bases of the junction unmatched. The germline V gene has CDR1 SGHRS and CDR2 YFSETQ. This CDR3 has 19 amino acids. The CDR3 loop is CASSLGPLQGAGVDNEQFF. As DNA, the CDR3 is TGCGCCAGCAGCTTGGGTCCCCTACAGGGGGCCGGGGTGGACAATGAGCAGTTCTTC.

This clone came up once. The V gene is TRBV7-9, the J gene TRBJ2-1; TRBD2 is a possible D gene (5 bases). This CDR3 spans 15 amino acids. V dropped 4 bases and J dropped 6 bases, with 16 bases sitting between them. CDR1 is SEHNR, CDR2 FQNEAQ, per germline (reference sequence). CDR3 protein: CASSWVGSDGNEQFF. The CDR3 nucleotides are TGTGCCAGCAGCTGGGTAGGGAGCGATGGCAATGAGCAGTTCTTC.

There are a few counts of this clone. This rearrangement joins TRBV24-1 to TRBJ1-2, with 7 bases fitting TRBD1. Germline V gene data show CDR1 as KGHDR and CDR2 as SFDVKD. V shed 3 bases, J shed 6 bases, and the junction held 3 bases outside the gene matches. The CDR3 runs to 13 residues. CDR3 sequence: CATSDLQGDGYTF. CDR3 DNA: TGTGCCACCAGTGATCTTCAGGGGGATGGCTACACCTTC.

This sequence joins TRBV7-3 and TRBJ1-1; 9 nucleotides agree with TRBD1. The CDR3 covers 13 residues. CDR1 and CDR2 from the germline V gene are SGHTA and FQGTGA. The J segment lost 4 bases and the V segment lost 5 bases, leaving 2 bases of the junction unmatched. CDR3 coding DNA: TGTGCCAGCAGCCTGACAGGGGGCACTGAAGCTTTCTTT. It codes for CASSLTGGTEAFF.

This clone has a count of ten or more. This chain joins TRBV30 and TRBJ1-1, with no clear D. This CDR3 has 13 amino acids. Trimming took 0 bases from V and 0 from J, leaving 5 bases between them. Germline lookup yields CDR1 GTSNPN and CDR2 SVGIG (reference sequence). The CDR3 spells CAWSVLLNTEAFF. DNA for the CDR3: TGTGCCTGGAGTGTACTACTGAACACTGAAGCTTTCTTT. The full variable domain, with the rest looked up from reference TRBV30 and TRBJ1-1, is SQTIHQWPATLVQPVGSPLSLECTVEGTSNPNLYWYRQAAGRGLQLLFYSVGIGQISSEVPQNLSASRPQDRQFILSSKKLLLSDSGFYLCAWSVLLNTEAFFGQGTRLTVV.

The genes are TRBV7-3 and TRBJ2-3; 8 bases agree with TRBD2. The V segment lost 0 bases and the J segment 0 bases; nucleotides outside the gene matches: 5. CDR1 is SGHTA and CDR2 is FQGTGA in the germline V gene. The CDR3 consists of 17 residues. CDR3 sequence reads: CASSLTPPSGSTDTQYF. In DNA form, the CDR3 reads TGTGCCAGCAGCTTAACGCCGCCTAGCGGGAGCACAGATACGCAGTATTTT.

Only one count was recorded for this clone. The CDR3 DNA follows: TGTGCCAGCAGCCAGACGTGGGGCAGCTCCTACAATGAGCAGTTCTTC. This encodes CASSQTWGSSYNEQFF. The chain joins TRBV3-1 (or the pseudogene TRBV3-2) to TRBJ2-1, with D possibly matching TRBD1 (5 bases). The V gene's germline CDR1 is LGHDT and CDR2 YNNKEL (reference sequence). V lost 3 bases and J lost 0, with 12 bases in between. CDR3 size: 16 residues.

The chain is built from TRBV5-1 and TRBJ2-1; 14 bases are shared with TRBD2. CDR3 size: 15 residues. The germline gives CDR1 SGHRS, CDR2 YFSETQ. V lost 3 bases to trimming and J lost 8 bases; unmatched junction nucleotides: 4. The CDR3 region is CASSSTSGRAHEQFF. CDR3 DNA: TGCGCCAGCAGCTCGACTAGCGGGAGGGCCCATGAGCAGTTCTTC.

The chain uses TRBV7-2 and TRBJ1-5; D possibly corresponds to TRBD1 (5 bases). Trimming removed 5 bases at V and 0 bases at J, with 17 bases between. The CDR3 is 17 residues long. In germline, CDR1 is SGHTA, CDR2 FQGNSA. CDR3 nucleotide sequence: TGTGCCAGCAGCCCTCCGGACGGGGGTTATAGCAATCAGCCCCAGCATTTT. Translated, it gives CASSPPDGGYSNQPQHF.

The chain uses TRBV9 and TRBJ2-1; a possible D gene is TRBD2 (5 bases). V gave up 0 bases and J gave up 8 bases, with 18 bases separating them. CDR3 length: 16 amino acids. Germline V gene data show CDR1 as SGDLS and CDR2 as YYNGEE. DNA for the CDR3: TGTGCCAGCAGCGTAGTCCCCGGACTTTACGTGGATGAGCAGTTCTTC. Its protein is CASSVVPGLYVDEQFF. Combining the CDR3 with reference TRBV9 and TRBJ2-1 gives the whole variable domain DSGVTQTPKHLITATGQRVTLRCSPRSGDLSVYWYQQSLDQGLQFLIQYYNGEERAKGNILERFSAQQFPDLHSELNLSSLELGDSALYFCASSVVPGLYVDEQFFGPGTRLTVL.